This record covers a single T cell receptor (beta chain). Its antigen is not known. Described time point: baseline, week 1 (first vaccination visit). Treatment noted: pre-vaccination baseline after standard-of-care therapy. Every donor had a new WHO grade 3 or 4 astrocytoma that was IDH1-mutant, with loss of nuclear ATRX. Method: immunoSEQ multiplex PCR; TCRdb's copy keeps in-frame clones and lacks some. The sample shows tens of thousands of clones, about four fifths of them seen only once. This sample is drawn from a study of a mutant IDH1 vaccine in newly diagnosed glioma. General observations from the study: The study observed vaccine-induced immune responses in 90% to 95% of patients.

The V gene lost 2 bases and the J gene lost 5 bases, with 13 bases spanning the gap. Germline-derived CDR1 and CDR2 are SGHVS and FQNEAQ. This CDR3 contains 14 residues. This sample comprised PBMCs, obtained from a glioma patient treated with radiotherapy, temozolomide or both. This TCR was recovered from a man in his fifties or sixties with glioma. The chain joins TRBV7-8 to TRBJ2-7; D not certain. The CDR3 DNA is TGTGCCAGCAGCTTACCCCGACCCAACGACGAGCAGTACTTC. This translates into CASSLPRPNDEQYF.